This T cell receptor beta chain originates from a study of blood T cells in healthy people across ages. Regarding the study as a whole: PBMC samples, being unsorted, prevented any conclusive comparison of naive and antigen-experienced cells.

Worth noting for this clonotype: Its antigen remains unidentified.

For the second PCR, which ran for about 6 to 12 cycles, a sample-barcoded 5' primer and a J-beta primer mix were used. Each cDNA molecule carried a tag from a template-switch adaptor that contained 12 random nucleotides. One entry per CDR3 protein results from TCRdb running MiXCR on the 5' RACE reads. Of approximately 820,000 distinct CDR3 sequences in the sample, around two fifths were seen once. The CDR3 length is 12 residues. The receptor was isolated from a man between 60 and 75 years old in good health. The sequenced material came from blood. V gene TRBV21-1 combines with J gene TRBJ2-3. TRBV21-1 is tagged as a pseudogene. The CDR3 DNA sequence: TGTGCCAGCAGCAGGACGAGGGATACGCAGTATTTT. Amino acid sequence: CASSRTRDTQYF.